The 27 T cell receptor beta chains in this list originate from one sample, sequenced in a study of beta chain features in type 1 diabetes. The investigators reverse transcribed all of the isolated RNA, so they sequenced expressed TCRB transcripts. Clones were sequenced by immunoSEQ multiplex PCR, and TCRdb holds only the in-frame ones, with some missing. The table records 860,000 or so clones, roughly 15% of them present only once. Sequenced: naive CD4+ T cells from blood. These TCRs come from a woman aged 18-29 years in good health.

This chain joins TRBV7-9 and TRBJ2-2; TRBD2 matches 8 bases. The V and J ends lost 8 bases and 4 bases, in that order; junction bases with no gene match: 9. Per the germline V gene, CDR1 is SEHNR and CDR2 is FQNEAQ (reference sequence). The CDR3 length is 15 residues. CDR3 nucleotide sequence: TGTGCCAGCTCACGAGCGGGAGTCTCCACCGGGGAGCTGTTTTTT. Residues: CASSRAGVSTGELFF.

Details on this clone: A junction end diverges from the germline sequence, so it may reflect a read error. The chain links TRBV4-3 to TRBJ2-5, with D uncertain. There are 15 residues in the CDR3. Germline CDR1 and CDR2: LGHNA and YSLEER. CDR3 nucleotides: TGCGCCAGCAGGCAAGATCTTACAGACCAAGAGACCCAGTACTTC. Protein product: CASRQDLTDQETQYF.

This clone showed up just a few times. V is TRBV13 and J is TRBJ2-2, with 9 positions matching TRBD2. The CDR3 loop spans 16 amino acids. CDR1 PRHDT and CDR2 FYEKMQ come from the germline V gene (reference sequence). Trimming took 10 bases from V and 5 from J; bases not matched to a gene: 14. The CDR3 region is CATSRGLAGDTGELFF. The CDR3 region has the DNA TGTGCCACCTCGCGGGGGTTAGCGGGAGATACCGGGGAGCTGTTTTTT. Supplemented by reference TRBV13 and TRBJ2-2, the full variable domain reads AAGVIQSPRHLIKEKRETATLKCYPIPRHDTVYWYQQGPGQDPQFLISFYEKMQSDKGSIPDRFSAQQFSDYHSELNMSSLELGDSALYFCATSRGLAGDTGELFFGEGSRLTVL.

This clone was counted a few times. Additional DNA sequences in this sample encode the identical CDR3. The V gene is TRBV7-2, the J gene TRBJ2-3; D gene unclear. Trimming stripped 5 bases from V and 3 bases from J, with 3 bases between. Germline V gene lookup returns CDR1 SGHTA and CDR2 FQGNSA. The CDR3 length is 11 residues. CDR3 sequence reads: CASSLTDTQYF. The CDR3 DNA is TGTGCCAGCAGCCTGACAGATACGCAGTATTTT.

The chain has TRBV27 and TRBJ2-7, with D uncertain. The CDR3 contains 15 residues. Trimming cost V 2 bases and J 2 bases, with 13 bases left between them. From germline, CDR1 is MNHEY and CDR2 SMNVEV (reference sequence). CDR3 protein: CASSLTSGPTYEQYF. In DNA form, the CDR3 reads TGTGCCAGCAGTTTAACTTCAGGACCTACCTACGAGCAGTACTTC.

The rearrangement links TRBV10-3 to TRBJ2-7; maybe TRBD2 (6 bases). Germline V CDR1 and CDR2: ENHRY, SYGVKD. The CDR3 extends over 14 amino acids. Trimming shortened V by 0 bases and J by 0 bases, and 6 bases separated the two germline ends. CDR3 region: CAISESGSSYEQYF. Written as DNA, the CDR3 is TGTGCCATCAGTGAGTCCGGGAGCTCCTACGAGCAGTACTTC.

This clone came up a few times. CDR3 bases: TGTGCCAGCAGCTTAGCGGGGGCGTCTGAAGCTTTCTTT. It codes for CASSLAGASEAFF. The chain uses TRBV7-8 and TRBJ1-1; maybe TRBD1 (6 bases). Germline loops: CDR1 SGHVS, CDR2 FQNEAQ. The CDR3 is 13 amino acids. V dropped 0 bases and J dropped 6 bases, with 8 bases sitting between them.

The rearrangement links TRBV5-4 to TRBJ2-5; 7 nucleotides align to TRBD1. The CDR3 is 14 amino acids. V gave up 5 bases and J gave up 5 bases; unmatched junction bases: 9. Germline CDR1 SGHNT, CDR2 YYREEE (reference sequence). DNA of the CDR3: TGTGCCAGCAGTAGACAGGGTGGAGCGGAGACCCAGTACTTC. This gives the protein CASSRQGGAETQYF. Together with reference TRBV5-4 and TRBJ2-5, the CDR3 gives the full variable domain: ETGVTQSPTHLIKTRGQQVTLRCSSQSGHNTVSWYQQALGQGPQFIFQYYREEENGRGNFPPRFSGLQFPNYSSELNVNALELDDSALYLCASSRQGGAETQYFGPGTRLLVL.

This clone appeared a single time. The sample carries other DNA sequences with the same CDR3. This chain links TRBV18 with TRBJ1-2; a possible D gene is TRBD1 (6 bases). Trimming removed 2 bases at V and 5 bases at J, with 12 bases between. Germline values: CDR1 KGHSH, CDR2 LQKENI. This CDR3 comprises 14 residues. The CDR3 DNA reads as TGTGCCAGCTCACCAGAGACAGGCGGATATGGCTACACCTTC. This encodes CASSPETGGYGYTF.

The chain joins TRBV25-1 to TRBJ2-1; 16 nucleotides agree with TRBD2. This CDR3 has 16 amino acids. The V segment lost 2 bases and the J segment 9 bases; nucleotides outside the gene matches: 4. Germline V gene sequence: CDR1 MGHDK, CDR2 SYGVNS. CDR3 DNA: TGTGCCAGCAGTGAACCTGGGACTAGCGGGAGGGGTGAGCAGTTCTTC. It yields the protein CASSEPGTSGRGEQFF.

This clone was seen only a few times. The chain carries TRBV7-8 and TRBJ2-7; TRBD2 matches at 11 bases. Trimming cost V 2 bases and J 4 bases; bases outside gene matches: 4. The CDR3 sequence is 15 residues long. Germline CDR1 is SGHVS and CDR2 is FQNEAQ. The CDR3 nucleotides read TGTGCCAGCAGCTTAACGACTAGCGGGGCATACGAGCAGTACTTC. This sequence encodes CASSLTTSGAYEQYF.

The chain links TRBV15 to TRBJ2-3, with unresolved D. Germline V gene lookup returns CDR1 LNHNV and CDR2 YYDKDF (reference sequence). The V and J ends lost 0 bases and 0 bases respectively, with 10 bases between them. CDR3 size: 16 residues. CDR3 in amino acids: CATSRDFGISTDTQYF. For the CDR3, the DNA is TGTGCCACCAGCAGAGATTTTGGGATCAGCACAGATACGCAGTATTTT.

This clone was counted only a few times. The chain links TRBV5-6 to TRBJ2-3; D may be TRBD2 (6 bases). V gave up 3 bases and J gave up 8 bases, with 16 bases separating them. The CDR3 sequence is 14 residues long. CDR1 is SGHDT, CDR2 YYEEEE, per germline. Here the CDR3 DNA reads TGTGCCAGCAGCTCCGGGACTTGGGGAGCTACGCAGTATTTT. This encodes CASSSGTWGATQYF.

This clone was counted once. The gene calls are TRBV7-9 and TRBJ2-1, with D possibly called TRBD1 or TRBD2 (5 bases each). The CDR3 consists of 13 residues. CDR1 is SEHNR, CDR2 FQNEAQ, per germline (reference sequence). Trimming pared 5 bases from V and 12 bases from J, leaving 17 bases between. CDR3: CASSVPGPAGQFF. CDR3 DNA: TGTGCCAGCAGCGTACCGGGACCCGCGGGGCAGTTCTTC.

The rearrangement joins TRBV5-1 to TRBJ2-7; D is perhaps TRBD1 or TRBD2 (6 bases each). Trimming cost V 7 bases and J 1 base, with 12 bases left between them. CDR3 length equals 13 residues. Germline loops: CDR1 SGHRS, CDR2 YFSETQ. The CDR3: CASAGGGSYEQYF. The CDR3 DNA reads TGCGCCAGCGCCGGAGGGGGATCCTACGAGCAGTACTTC.

V is TRBV2 and J is TRBJ2-7; D gene ambiguous. Trimming removed 2 bases at V and 7 bases at J, with 6 bases between. Germline loops: CDR1 SNHLY, CDR2 FYNNEI. CDR3 size: 11 residues. The CDR3, as DNA: TGTGCCAGCAGTGAATTTTTTGAGCAGTACTTC. It encodes CASSEFFEQYF.

This clone showed up just a few times. This chain connects TRBV7-8 to TRBJ2-5; 10 nucleotides match TRBD1. The V and J ends lost 5 bases and 5 bases, in that order; junction bases with no gene match: 11. CDR1 SGHVS and CDR2 FQNEAQ come from the germline V gene. The CDR3 length is 16 residues. The CDR3 DNA sequence: TGTGCCAGCAGCCTACCGACAGGGGGCCTCTTGGAGACCCAGTACTTC. It specifies CASSLPTGGLLETQYF.

The chain couples TRBV9 to TRBJ2-1; 8 nucleotides line up with TRBD1. CDR3 size: 15 residues. V shed 0 bases and J 8 bases; nucleotides not matched to a gene: 7. Germline values: CDR1 SGDLS, CDR2 YYNGEE. The CDR3 DNA sequence: TGTGCCAGCAGCGTAGCGGACAGGGCGCACCATGAGCAGTTCTTC. Translating it yields CASSVADRAHHEQFF. Full variable domain (missing parts from reference TRBV9 and TRBJ2-1): DSGVTQTPKHLITATGQRVTLRCSPRSGDLSVYWYQQSLDQGLQFLIQYYNGEERAKGNILERFSAQQFPDLHSELNLSSLELGDSALYFCASSVADRAHHEQFFGPGTRLTVL.

There are a few counts of this clone. V gene TRBV9 combines with J gene TRBJ2-7; the match to TRBD1 covers 12 bases. The length of the CDR3 is 15 residues. Losses at the gene ends were 3 bases for V and 4 bases for J; bases not matched to a gene: 5. CDR1 and CDR2 from the germline V gene are SGDLS and YYNGEE. This CDR3 is CASSATGQGAYEQYF. Written as DNA, the CDR3 is TGTGCCAGCAGCGCTACGGGACAGGGGGCGTACGAGCAGTACTTC. Based on the CDR3 plus reference TRBV9 and TRBJ2-7, the full variable domain is DSGVTQTPKHLITATGQRVTLRCSPRSGDLSVYWYQQSLDQGLQFLIQYYNGEERAKGNILERFSAQQFPDLHSELNLSSLELGDSALYFCASSATGQGAYEQYFGPGTRLTVT.

This chain connects TRBV27 to TRBJ2-3; D uncertain. CDR3 length: 15 residues. Trimming removed 2 bases from V and 0 bases from J, with 9 bases in between. Germline CDR1 and CDR2: MNHEY and SMNVEV (reference sequence). The CDR3 nucleotides are TGTGCCAGCAGTTTACACACCGCCAGCACAGATACGCAGTATTTT. This sequence encodes CASSLHTASTDTQYF.

This clone was recorded a few times. The chain carries TRBV7-9 and TRBJ2-4; D unresolved. The CDR3 consists of 14 residues. The ends were cut back, 5 bases at V and 7 bases at J, with 15 bases in the middle. The germline gives CDR1 SEHNR, CDR2 FQNEAQ (reference sequence). Here the CDR3 reads CASSQARFPNIQYF. The CDR3 DNA is TGTGCCAGCAGCCAGGCACGGTTTCCCAACATTCAGTACTTC.

The V call is TRBV27, the J call TRBJ2-1; 10 bases align to TRBD2. Germline CDR1 and CDR2: MNHEY and SMNVEV (reference sequence). The CDR3 spans 18 residues. Trimming cost V 2 bases and J 7 bases; bases outside gene matches: 14. The chain's CDR3 is CASSLRGLLAGKSNEQFF. In DNA, the CDR3 is TGTGCCAGCAGTTTAAGGGGATTACTAGCGGGAAAGAGTAATGAGCAGTTCTTC.

The rearrangement joins TRBV7-2 to TRBJ2-1; D gene ambiguous. V was trimmed by 3 bases and J by 0 bases, leaving 9 bases between them. CDR1 SGHTA and CDR2 FQGNSA come from the germline V gene. The CDR3 has 15 residues. CDR3 nucleotide sequence: TGTGCCAGCAGCTTGCTTCGAAGCTCCTACAATGAGCAGTTCTTC. It translates to CASSLLRSSYNEQFF. The whole variable domain, filled in from reference TRBV7-2 and TRBJ2-1, reads GAGVSQSPSNKVTEKGKDVELRCDPISGHTALYWYRQSLGQGLEFLIYFQGNSAPDKSGLPSDRFSAERTGGSVSTLTIQRTQQEDSAVYLCASSLLRSSYNEQFFGPGTRLTVL.

Only a few counts were recorded for this clone. The J gene is TRBJ1-2, the V gene TRBV10-3; 7 nucleotides align to TRBD1. J was trimmed by 0 bases and V by 3 bases; bases with no gene match: 7. The germline V gene encodes CDR1 ENHRY and CDR2 SYGVKD. The CDR3 has 16 residues. Here the CDR3 reads CAISEHRDSSNYGYTF. Written as DNA, the CDR3 is TGTGCCATCAGTGAACACCGGGACAGCTCTAACTATGGCTACACCTTC.

This clone was picked up a small number of times. The CDR3 protein is CATWGRGGSYEQYF. The CDR3 DNA reads TGTGCCACATGGGGGAGAGGGGGCTCCTACGAGCAGTACTTC. The rearrangement uses TRBV28 and TRBJ2-7, with D maybe TRBD1 (6 bases). This CDR3 contains 14 residues. The ends were cut back, 10 bases at V and 0 bases at J, with 16 bases in the middle. Germline V gene lookup returns CDR1 MDHEN and CDR2 SYDVKM.

This clone was picked up a small number of times. The chain employs TRBV20-1 and TRBJ2-7, with D unresolved. Per germline, CDR1 DFQATT and CDR2 SNEGSKA (reference sequence). Trimming left V 4 bases short and J 3 bases short, with 7 bases between. The CDR3 has 11 amino acids. The CDR3 reads CSAIVVYEQYF. DNA of the CDR3: TGCAGTGCTATAGTCGTCTACGAGCAGTACTTC.

The rearrangement uses TRBV19 and TRBJ1-5; the D gene is possibly TRBD1 (5 bases). CDR1 is LNHDA and CDR2 is SQIVND in the germline V gene (reference sequence). The CDR3 runs to 15 residues. With 7 bases removed from V and 6 bases from J, the gap between germline ends came to 19 bases. CDR3 coding DNA: TGTGCCAGTACGAATCGTCGTTCAGGGAGTCAGCCCCAGCATTTT. Its protein product is CASTNRRSGSQPQHF.